This T cell receptor (beta chain) appears in the sequencing data of a study of cytomegalovirus exposure and HLA in healthy donors. Overall study results and limits: Cytomegalovirus association was assigned to about 150 TCR beta chains. TCR beta V segments were, for the most part, productive about 90% or about 30% of the time in an earlier analysis. The authors excluded some V segments, including TRBV6-2 and TRBV6-3, as indistinguishable.

This CDR3 region has 14 residues. Germline-derived CDR1 and CDR2 are MDHEN and SYDVKM. A multiplex PCR was run with 60 Vbeta primers and 13 Jbeta primers. Original processing notes: A follow-up analysis tallied 73 million or so unique TCR beta chains, roughly 11 million shared. TCRdb's table, derived via immunoSEQ multiplex PCR, lists solely in-frame clones and lacks some. V and J calls and clone size are those listed in that table; D and trimming were worked out from the DNA. The sample carries about 130,000 clones, around three quarters recorded once. This clone showed up just once. Antigen unknown. Germline is not matched at one junction end, which may reflect a read error.

Sequencing used PBMCs. The TCR originated in a woman between 45 and 65 years old in good health and CMV-seronegative. This rearrangement joins TRBV28 to TRBJ2-1; 15 bases agree with TRBD2. The CDR3 spells CASRVTGLAGGVLF. The CDR3 coding sequence is TGTGCCAGCAGGGTCACGGGACTAGCGGGAGGAGTACTCTTC.